Below, 9 T cell receptor beta chains from the same sample are listed, as sequenced in a study of blood T cell repertoires in COVID-19. Some clones are missing from TCRdb's copy, which holds only in-frame ones; the method was immunoSEQ multiplex PCR. The sample contains a few hundred thousand clones, over 70% of which appear only once. Sequences were obtained from peripheral blood. The source of these receptors is a woman aged 45 to 65 with acute or convalescent COVID-19.

The V call is TRBV10-3, the J call TRBJ2-5; 7 bases match TRBD1. Germline CDR1 and CDR2: ENHRY and SYGVKD. This CDR3 has 12 amino acids. V lost 11 bases, J lost 5 bases, and 8 bases stayed unmatched. The CDR3 sequence is CAARTGEETQYF. CDR3 nucleotide sequence: TGTGCCGCCCGAACAGGGGAGGAGACCCAGTACTTC.

This rearrangement joins TRBV19 to TRBJ1-6, with D maybe TRBD1 (6 bases). There are 16 residues in the CDR3. Germline values: CDR1 LNHDA, CDR2 SQIVND (reference sequence). V lost 0 bases and J lost 10, with 16 bases in between. The CDR3 reads CASSIEGRGAYSPLHF. DNA for the CDR3: TGTGCCAGTAGTATAGAAGGCAGGGGAGCCTACTCACCCCTCCACTTT.

Comment on this clone: Additional DNA sequences in this sample encode the identical CDR3. This chain connects TRBV10-2 to TRBJ2-7, with TRBD1 matching 8 bases. V lost 6 bases to trimming and J lost 2 bases; unmatched junction nucleotides: 6. The CDR3 has 14 amino acids. Germline V gene lookup returns CDR1 WSHSY and CDR2 SAAADI. As DNA, the CDR3 is TGCGCCAGCAGCCCCGGACAGGGCCCCTACGAGCAGTACGTC. The encoded protein is CASSPGQGPYEQYV.

The chain employs TRBV5-1 and TRBJ1-1, with a tentative D call TRBD1 (6 bases). Trimming pared 2 bases from V and 3 bases from J, leaving 11 bases between. The CDR3 is made up of 14 amino acids. CDR1 SGHRS and CDR2 YFSETQ come from the germline V gene. The CDR3 bases are TGCGCCAGCAGCTTCCAGGGGTCGGACACTGAAGCTTTCTTT. Its protein is CASSFQGSDTEAFF.

This rearrangement joins TRBV5-4 to TRBJ2-5; a possible D gene is TRBD1 (5 bases). The CDR3 is 14 residues long. Germline CDR1 is SGHNT and CDR2 is YYREEE (reference sequence). Trimming cost V 0 bases and J 3 bases, with 9 bases left between them. CDR3 protein: CASSLADREETQYF. The CDR3, as DNA: TGTGCCAGCAGCTTGGCCGACAGAGAAGAGACCCAGTACTTC.

A few counts support this clone. The gene calls are TRBV10-3 and TRBJ1-4; no reliable D call. Deletions cut 3 bases from V and 8 bases from J, with 10 bases between. The CDR3 spans 13 residues. Germline CDR1 reads ENHRY; CDR2 reads SYGVKD. CDR3 DNA sequence: TGTGCCATCAGTGAAAACGGCGGAGAAAAACTGTTTTTT. It codes for CAISENGGEKLFF.

The chain couples TRBV10-3 to TRBJ1-2; 8 positions match TRBD1. This CDR3 spans 14 amino acids. Germline-derived CDR1 and CDR2 are ENHRY and SYGVKD. V was pared by 6 bases and J by 1 base, with 4 bases of the junction left unmatched. The CDR3 is CAISLQGGNYGYTF. Here the CDR3 DNA reads TGTGCCATCAGCTTACAGGGGGGTAACTATGGCTACACCTTC.

With regard to this clone: The sample contains more than one DNA sequence encoding this CDR3. The J gene is TRBJ2-5, the V gene TRBV11-2; D remains ambiguous. This CDR3 has 12 amino acids. Trimming shortened V by 0 bases and J by 5 bases, and 4 bases separated the two germline ends. Germline CDR1 SGHAT, CDR2 FQNNGV. CDR3 in DNA: TGTGCCAGCAGCTTAGATCGGGAGACCCAGTACTTC. It translates to CASSLDRETQYF.

J is TRBJ2-5 and V is TRBV7-9; TRBD1 is a possible D gene (5 bases). Trimming removed 1 base from V and 4 bases from J, with 10 bases in between. The V gene's germline CDR1 is SEHNR and CDR2 FQNEAQ (reference sequence). The CDR3 contains 14 residues. CDR3 sequence reads: CASSLGLGPETQYF. The DNA of the CDR3 is TGTGCCAGCAGCTTAGGTTTGGGGCCAGAGACCCAGTACTTC.